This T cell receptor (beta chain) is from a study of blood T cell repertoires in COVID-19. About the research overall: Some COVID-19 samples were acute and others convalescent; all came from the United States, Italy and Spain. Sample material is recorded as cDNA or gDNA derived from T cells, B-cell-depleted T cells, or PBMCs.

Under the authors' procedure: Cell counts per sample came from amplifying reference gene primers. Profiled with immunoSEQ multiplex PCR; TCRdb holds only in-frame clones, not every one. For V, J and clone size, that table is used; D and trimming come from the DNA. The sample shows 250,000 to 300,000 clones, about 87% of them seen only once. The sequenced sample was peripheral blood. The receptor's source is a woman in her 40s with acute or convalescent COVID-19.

In DNA form, the CDR3 reads TGCGCCAGCAGCTGGTCGGGACAGGTAGACTATGGCTACACCTTC. Translating gives CASSWSGQVDYGYTF. V usage is TRBV5-1 and J usage is TRBJ1-2; 8 bases match TRBD1. Germline CDR1 reads SGHRS; CDR2 reads YFSETQ. The CDR3 has 15 amino acids. The J segment lost 3 bases and the V segment lost 3 bases, leaving 7 bases of the junction unmatched.